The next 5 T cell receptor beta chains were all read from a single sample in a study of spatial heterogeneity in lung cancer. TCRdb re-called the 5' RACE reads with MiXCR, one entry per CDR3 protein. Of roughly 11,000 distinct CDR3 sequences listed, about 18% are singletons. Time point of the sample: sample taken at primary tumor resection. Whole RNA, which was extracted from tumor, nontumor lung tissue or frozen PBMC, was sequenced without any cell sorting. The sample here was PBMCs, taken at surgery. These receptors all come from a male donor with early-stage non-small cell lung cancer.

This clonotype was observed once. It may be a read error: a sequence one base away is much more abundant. The chain's CDR3 is CASSYPKIRTGDLKDEQSF. The CDR3 nucleotides are TGTGCCAGCAGTTACCCTAAAATTAGGACAGGGGATCTGAAAGATGAGCAGTCCTTC. This sequence joins TRBV6-6 and TRBJ2-1, with TRBD1 identical over 9 bases. Per germline, CDR1 MNHNY and CDR2 SVGAGI (reference sequence). The CDR3 totals 19 residues.

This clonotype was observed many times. The CDR3 DNA reads as TGTGCCAGCAGCTTCCATCAGGGGGGCACTGAAGCTTTCTTT. This gives the protein CASSFHQGGTEAFF. The chain is built from TRBV5-4 and TRBJ1-1; 7 bases are shared with TRBD1. V lost 2 bases, J lost 4 bases, and 5 bases stayed unmatched. Germline values: CDR1 SGHNT, CDR2 YYREEE (reference sequence). The CDR3 sequence is 14 residues long.

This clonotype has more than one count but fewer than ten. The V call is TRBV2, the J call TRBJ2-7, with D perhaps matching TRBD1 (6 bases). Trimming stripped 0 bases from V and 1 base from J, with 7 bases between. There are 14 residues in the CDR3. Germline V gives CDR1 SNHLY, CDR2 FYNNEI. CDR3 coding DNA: TGTGCCAGCAGTGAAGCTAGGGGGTCCTACGAGCAGTACTTC. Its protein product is CASSEARGSYEQYF.

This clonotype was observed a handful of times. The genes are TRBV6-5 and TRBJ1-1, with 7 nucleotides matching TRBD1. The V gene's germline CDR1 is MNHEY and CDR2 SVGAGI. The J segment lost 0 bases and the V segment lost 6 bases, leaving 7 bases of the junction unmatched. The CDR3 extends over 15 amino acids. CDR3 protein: CASSRGQYLNTEAFF. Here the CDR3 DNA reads TGTGCCAGCAGCCGGGGACAGTACCTGAACACTGAAGCTTTCTTT.

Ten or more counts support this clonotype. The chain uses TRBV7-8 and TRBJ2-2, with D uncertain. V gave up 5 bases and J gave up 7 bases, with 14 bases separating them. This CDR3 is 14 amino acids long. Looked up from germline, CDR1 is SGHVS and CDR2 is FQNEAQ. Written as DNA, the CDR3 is TGTGCCAGCAGCCCACTAACCGGCGGCGGGGAGCTGTTTTTT. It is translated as CASSPLTGGGELFF.